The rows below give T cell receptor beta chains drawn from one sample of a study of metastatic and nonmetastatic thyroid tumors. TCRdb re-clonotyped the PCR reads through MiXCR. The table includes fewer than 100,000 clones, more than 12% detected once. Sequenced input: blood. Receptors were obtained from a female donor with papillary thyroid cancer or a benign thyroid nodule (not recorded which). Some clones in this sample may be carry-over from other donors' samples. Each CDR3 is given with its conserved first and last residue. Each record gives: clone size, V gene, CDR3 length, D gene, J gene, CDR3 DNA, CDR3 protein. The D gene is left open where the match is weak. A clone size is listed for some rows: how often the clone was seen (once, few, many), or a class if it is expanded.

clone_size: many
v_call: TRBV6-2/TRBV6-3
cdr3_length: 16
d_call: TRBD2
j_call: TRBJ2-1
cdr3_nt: TGTGCCAGCAGTATCGGACTAGCGGGGGCCCTGGGGGAGCAGTTCTTC
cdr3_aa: CASSIGLAGALGEQFF

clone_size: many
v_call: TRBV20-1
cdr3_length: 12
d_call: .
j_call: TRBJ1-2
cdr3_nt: TGCAGTGCTAGAGGAGGGACGGGAGGCTACACCTTC
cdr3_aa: CSARGGTGGYTF

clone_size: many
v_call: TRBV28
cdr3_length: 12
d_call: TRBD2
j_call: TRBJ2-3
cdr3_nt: TGTGCCAGCGGGGGGGGGGCAGATACGCAGTATTTT
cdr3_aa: CASGGGADTQYF

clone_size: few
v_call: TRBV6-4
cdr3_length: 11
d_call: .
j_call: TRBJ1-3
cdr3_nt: TGTGCCAGCAGTTGGCTCAACACCATATATTTT
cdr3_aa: CASSWLNTIYF

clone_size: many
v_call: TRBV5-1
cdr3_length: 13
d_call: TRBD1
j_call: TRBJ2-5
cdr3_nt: TGCGCCAGCAGTCCACAGGGGTCGGAGACCCAGTACTTC
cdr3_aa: CASSPQGSETQYF

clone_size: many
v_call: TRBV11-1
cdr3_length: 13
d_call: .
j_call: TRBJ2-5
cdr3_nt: TGTGCCAGCAGGGGAAGGGGTGCTGAGACCCAGTACTTC
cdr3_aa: CASRGRGAETQYF

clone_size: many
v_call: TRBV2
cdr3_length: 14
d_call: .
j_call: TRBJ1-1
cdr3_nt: TGTGCCAGCAGGGAGACAGGTCCCATACCTGAAGCTTTCTTT
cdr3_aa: CASRETGPIPEAFF

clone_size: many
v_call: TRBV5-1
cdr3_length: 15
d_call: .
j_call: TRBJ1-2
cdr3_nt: TGCGCCAGCAGCTCCGATCCAGGTTTACGCTATGGCTACACCTTC
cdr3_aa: CASSSDPGLRYGYTF

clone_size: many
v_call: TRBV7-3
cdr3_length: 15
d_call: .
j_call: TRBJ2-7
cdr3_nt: TGTGCCAGCAGCTTCTCAGCGTCCAGTTCCTACGAGCAGTACTTC
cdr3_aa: CASSFSASSSYEQYF

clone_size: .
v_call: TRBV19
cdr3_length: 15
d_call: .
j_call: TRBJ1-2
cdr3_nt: TGTGGCAGTAGTTCCCGAGGGGGGCGGCCCTATGGCTACACCTTC
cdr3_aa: CGSSSRGGRPYGYTF

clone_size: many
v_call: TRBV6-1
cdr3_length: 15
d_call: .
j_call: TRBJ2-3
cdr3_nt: TGTGCCAGCAGCAAAAGACGGTCTAGCACAGATACGCAGTATTTT
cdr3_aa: CASSKRRSSTDTQYF

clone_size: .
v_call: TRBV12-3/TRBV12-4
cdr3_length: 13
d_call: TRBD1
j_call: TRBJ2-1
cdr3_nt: TGTGCCAGCAGTTTCAGGGGGCGAAATGAGCAGTTCTTC
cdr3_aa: CASSFRGRNEQFF

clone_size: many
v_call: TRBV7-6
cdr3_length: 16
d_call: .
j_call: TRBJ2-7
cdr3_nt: TGTGCCAGCAGCTTAGCTTCGGGCAGGGCGGTATACGAGCAGTACTTC
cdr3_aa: CASSLASGRAVYEQYF

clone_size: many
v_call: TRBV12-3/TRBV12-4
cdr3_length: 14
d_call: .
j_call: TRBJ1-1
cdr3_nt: TGTGCCAGCAGTTTTGGGGTGGAAAACACTGAAGCTTTCTTT
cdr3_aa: CASSFGVENTEAFF